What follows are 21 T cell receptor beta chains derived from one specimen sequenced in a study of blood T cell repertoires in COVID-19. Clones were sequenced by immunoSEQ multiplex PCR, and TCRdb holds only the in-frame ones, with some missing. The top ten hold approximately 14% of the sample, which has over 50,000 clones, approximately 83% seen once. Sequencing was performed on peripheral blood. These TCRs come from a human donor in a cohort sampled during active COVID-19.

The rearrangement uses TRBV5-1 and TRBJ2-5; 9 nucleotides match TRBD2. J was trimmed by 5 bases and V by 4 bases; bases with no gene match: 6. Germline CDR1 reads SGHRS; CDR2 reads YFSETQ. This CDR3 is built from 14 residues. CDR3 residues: CASSTGTSSETQYF. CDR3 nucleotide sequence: TGCGCCAGCAGCACCGGGACTAGCTCGGAGACCCAGTACTTC.

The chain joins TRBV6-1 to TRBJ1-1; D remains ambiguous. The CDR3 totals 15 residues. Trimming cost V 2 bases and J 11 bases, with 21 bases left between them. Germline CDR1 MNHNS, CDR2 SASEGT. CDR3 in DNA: TGTGCCAGCAGTGAAACGGGGAGGGTAGGGTCTTGGGCTTTCTTT. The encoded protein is CASSETGRVGSWAFF.

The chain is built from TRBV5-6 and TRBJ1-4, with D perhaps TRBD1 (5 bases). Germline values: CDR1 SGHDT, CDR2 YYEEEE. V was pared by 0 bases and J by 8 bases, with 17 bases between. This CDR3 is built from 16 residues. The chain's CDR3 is CASSLAGGAGQEKLFF. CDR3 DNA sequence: TGTGCCAGCAGCTTGGCCGGCGGAGCGGGGCAGGAAAAACTGTTTTTT.

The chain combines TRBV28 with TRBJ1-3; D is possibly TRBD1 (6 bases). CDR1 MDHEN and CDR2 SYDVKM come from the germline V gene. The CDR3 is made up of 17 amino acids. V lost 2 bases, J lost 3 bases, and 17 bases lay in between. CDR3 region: CASSLPPWQGSGNTIYF. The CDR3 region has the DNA TGTGCCAGCAGTTTACCCCCCTGGCAGGGGAGTGGAAACACCATATATTTT.

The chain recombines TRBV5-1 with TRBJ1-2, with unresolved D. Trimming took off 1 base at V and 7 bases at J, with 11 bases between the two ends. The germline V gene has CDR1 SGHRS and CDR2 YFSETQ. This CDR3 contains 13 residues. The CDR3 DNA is TGCGCCAGCAGCTTGTCCGGGAACGGTGGCTACACCTTC. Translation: CASSLSGNGGYTF. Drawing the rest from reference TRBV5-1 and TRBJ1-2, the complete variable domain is KAGVTQTPRYLIKTRGQQVTLSCSPISGHRSVSWYQQTPGQGLQFLFEYFSETQRNKGNFPGRFSGRQFSNSRSEMNVSTLELGDSALYLCASSLSGNGGYTFGSGTRLTVV.

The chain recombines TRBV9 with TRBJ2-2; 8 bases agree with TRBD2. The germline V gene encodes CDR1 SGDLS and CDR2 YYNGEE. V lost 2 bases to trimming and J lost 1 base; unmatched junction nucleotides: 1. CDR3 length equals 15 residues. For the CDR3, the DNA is TGTGCCAGCAGCGTGACTAGCGTGAACACCGGGGAGCTGTTTTTT. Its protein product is CASSVTSVNTGELFF.

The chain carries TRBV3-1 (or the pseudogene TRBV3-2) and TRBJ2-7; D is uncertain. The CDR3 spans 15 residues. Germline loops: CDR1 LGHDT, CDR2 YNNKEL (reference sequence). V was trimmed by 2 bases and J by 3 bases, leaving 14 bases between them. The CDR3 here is CASSQFLGYYYEQYF. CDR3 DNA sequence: TGTGCCAGCAGCCAATTCCTCGGCTACTACTACGAGCAGTACTTC.

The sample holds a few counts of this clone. In DNA form, the CDR3 reads TGTGCCAGCAGGCTGGGGGCCGCTAACTATGGCTACACCTTC. Translated, it gives CASRLGAANYGYTF. The chain employs TRBV2 and TRBJ1-2, with D perhaps matching TRBD1 (6 bases). V shed 6 bases and J shed 0 bases, with 11 bases lying between them. CDR3 length: 14 amino acids. From germline, CDR1 is SNHLY and CDR2 FYNNEI.

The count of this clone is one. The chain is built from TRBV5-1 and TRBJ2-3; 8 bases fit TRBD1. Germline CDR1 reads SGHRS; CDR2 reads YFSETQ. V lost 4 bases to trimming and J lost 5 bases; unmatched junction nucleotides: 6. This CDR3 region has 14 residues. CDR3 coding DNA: TGCGCCAGCAGCCCCGACAGGGGAGGAGATACGCAGTATTTT. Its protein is CASSPDRGGDTQYF.

CDR3 amino acids: CASSSGTGRSSTGELFF. CDR3 nucleotide sequence: TGTGCCAGCAGCTCCGGGACAGGGCGGTCGAGCACCGGGGAGCTGTTTTTT. The gene calls are TRBV11-2 and TRBJ2-2; 9 nucleotides match TRBD1. V trimming: 4 bases; J trimming: 4 bases; junction bases outside the gene matches: 10. CDR1 SGHAT and CDR2 FQNNGV come from the germline V gene. This CDR3 has 17 amino acids.

The CDR3 nucleotides read TGTGCCAGCAGCTTCTGGCGACTCCGGACTAGGAATCAGCCCCAGCATTTT. It encodes CASSFWRLRTRNQPQHF. The chain recombines TRBV11-2 with TRBJ1-5; D is undetermined. With 3 bases removed from V and 4 bases from J, the gap between germline ends came to 19 bases. Germline CDR1 and CDR2: SGHAT and FQNNGV. This CDR3 is 17 amino acids long.

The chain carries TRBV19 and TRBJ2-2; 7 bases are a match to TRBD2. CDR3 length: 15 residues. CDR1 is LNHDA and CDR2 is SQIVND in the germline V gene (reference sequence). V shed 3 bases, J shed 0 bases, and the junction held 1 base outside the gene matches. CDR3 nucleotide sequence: TGTGCCAGTAGTATTCTAGCGGCGAACACCGGGGAGCTGTTTTTT. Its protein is CASSILAANTGELFF. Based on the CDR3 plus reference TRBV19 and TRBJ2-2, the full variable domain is DGGITQSPKYLFRKEGQNVTLSCEQNLNHDAMYWYRQDPGQGLRLIYYSQIVNDFQKGDIAEGYSVSREKKESFPLTVTSAQKNPTAFYLCASSILAANTGELFFGEGSRLTVL.

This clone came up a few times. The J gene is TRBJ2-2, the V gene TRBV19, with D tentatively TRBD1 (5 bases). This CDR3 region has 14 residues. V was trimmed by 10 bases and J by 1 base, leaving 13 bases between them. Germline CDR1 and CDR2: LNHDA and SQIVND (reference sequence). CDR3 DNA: TGTGCCACCAAAACAGGACAGAACACCGGGGAGCTGTTTTTT. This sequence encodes CATKTGQNTGELFF.

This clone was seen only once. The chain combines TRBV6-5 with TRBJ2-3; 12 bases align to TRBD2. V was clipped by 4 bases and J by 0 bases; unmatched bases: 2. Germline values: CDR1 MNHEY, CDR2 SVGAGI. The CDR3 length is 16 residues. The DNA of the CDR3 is TGTGCCAGCAGTTCGGGGACTAGCGGGAGCACAGATACGCAGTATTTT. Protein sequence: CASSSGTSGSTDTQYF.

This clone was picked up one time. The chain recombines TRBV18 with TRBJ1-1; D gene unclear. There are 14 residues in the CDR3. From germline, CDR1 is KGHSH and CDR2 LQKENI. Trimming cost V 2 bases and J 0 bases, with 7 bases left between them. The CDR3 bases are TGTGCCAGCTCACCAGACAAATTGAACACTGAAGCTTTCTTT. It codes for CASSPDKLNTEAFF.

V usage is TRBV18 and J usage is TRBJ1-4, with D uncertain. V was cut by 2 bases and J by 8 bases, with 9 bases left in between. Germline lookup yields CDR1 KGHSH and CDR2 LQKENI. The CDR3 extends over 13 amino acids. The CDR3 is CASSPGLKEKLFF. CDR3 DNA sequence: TGTGCCAGCTCACCAGGGCTCAAGGAAAAACTGTTTTTT.

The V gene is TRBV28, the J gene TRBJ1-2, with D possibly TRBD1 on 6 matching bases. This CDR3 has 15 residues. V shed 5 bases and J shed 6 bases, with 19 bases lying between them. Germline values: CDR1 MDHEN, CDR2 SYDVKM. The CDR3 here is CASSPIGIEGDGYTF. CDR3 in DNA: TGTGCCAGCAGTCCGATCGGGATTGAGGGGGATGGCTACACCTTC.

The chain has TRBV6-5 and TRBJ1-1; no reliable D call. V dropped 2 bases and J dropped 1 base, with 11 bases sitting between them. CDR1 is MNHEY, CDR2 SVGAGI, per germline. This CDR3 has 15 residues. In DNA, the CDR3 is TGTGCCAGCAGTTACCGAGACACGAGGAACACTGAAGCTTTCTTT. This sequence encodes CASSYRDTRNTEAFF.

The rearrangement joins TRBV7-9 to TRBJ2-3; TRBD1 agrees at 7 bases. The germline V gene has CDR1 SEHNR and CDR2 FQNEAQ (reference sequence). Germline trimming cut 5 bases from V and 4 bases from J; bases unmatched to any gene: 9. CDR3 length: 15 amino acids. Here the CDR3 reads CASSLQGPRADTQYF. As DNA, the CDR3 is TGTGCCAGCAGCCTACAGGGGCCCCGGGCAGATACGCAGTATTTT.

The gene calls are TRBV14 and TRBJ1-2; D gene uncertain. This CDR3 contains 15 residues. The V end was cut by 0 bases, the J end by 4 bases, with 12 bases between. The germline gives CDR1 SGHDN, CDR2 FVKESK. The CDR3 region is CASSQDNGLRYGYTF. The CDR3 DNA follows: TGTGCCAGCAGCCAAGATAACGGACTTCGCTATGGCTACACCTTC.

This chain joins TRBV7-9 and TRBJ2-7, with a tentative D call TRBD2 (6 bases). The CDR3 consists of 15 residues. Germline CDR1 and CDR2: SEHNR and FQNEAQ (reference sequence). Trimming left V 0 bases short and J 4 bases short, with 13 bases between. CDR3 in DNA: TGTGCCAGCAGCTTAGCGGGAAGGGCGGGGTACGAGCAGTACTTC. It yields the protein CASSLAGRAGYEQYF.